Listed here are 26 T cell receptor beta chains from one sample, sequenced in a study of blood T cell repertoires in COVID-19. Sequencing was performed with immunoSEQ multiplex PCR; in TCRdb, only in-frame clones are kept and a portion is missing. The top ten clones hold 8.6% of a sample with about 150,000 clones, around three quarters of them seen once. Material: peripheral blood. All receptors come from a man between 50 and 59 years old with active or convalescent COVID-19.

This chain links TRBV5-1 with TRBJ1-5; D is perhaps TRBD1 (6 bases). This CDR3 contains 14 residues. Germline V gene sequence: CDR1 SGHRS, CDR2 YFSETQ. The germline V and J ends were trimmed by 1 base and 7 bases, with 12 bases remaining between them. Here the CDR3 DNA reads TGCGCCAGCAGCTTGATACAGGGAGGGCAGCCCCAGCATTTT. It codes for CASSLIQGGQPQHF.

This chain uses TRBV6-5 with TRBJ1-1, with 8 bases that match TRBD1. With 4 bases clipped from V and 4 bases from J, the junction kept 5 bases outside the gene matches. This CDR3 has 14 residues. Germline V lookup: CDR1 MNHEY, CDR2 SVGAGI. The CDR3 bases are TGTGCCAGCAGTTCCGGACAGGGTGGCACTGAAGCTTTCTTT. This sequence encodes CASSSGQGGTEAFF.

Points on this clone: This sample includes further DNA sequences coding for the same CDR3. The J gene is TRBJ2-7, the V gene TRBV7-9; a weak D match, TRBD2 (5 bases). Germline V gene lookup returns CDR1 SEHNR and CDR2 FQNEAQ (reference sequence). V was pared by 2 bases and J by 0 bases, with 5 bases between. The CDR3 contains 13 residues. CDR3 residues: CASSLTSSYEQYF. In nucleotides, the CDR3 is TGTGCCAGCAGCTTAACTAGCTCCTACGAGCAGTACTTC.

The rearrangement links TRBV6-2 or TRBV6-3 to TRBJ2-7; D perhaps matches TRBD1 (6 bases). The germline V gene encodes CDR1 MNHEY and CDR2 SVGEGT. With 5 bases removed from V and 0 bases from J, the gap between germline ends came to 14 bases. This CDR3 spans 15 amino acids. The DNA of the CDR3 is TGTGCCAGCAGTCCCAGGACAGCCTCCTCCTACGAGCAGTACTTC. Its translation: CASSPRTASSYEQYF.

V usage is TRBV29-1 and J usage is TRBJ2-7; 8 bases agree with TRBD1. Germline CDR1 is SQVTM and CDR2 is ANQGSEA. CDR3 length: 13 residues. Trimming removed 3 bases from V and 6 bases from J; junction bases left unmatched: 7. The CDR3 region has the DNA TGCAGCGTTGACCAGGGGGCGCTTCGCGAGCAGTACTTC. It translates to CSVDQGALREQYF.

The chain couples TRBV5-4 to TRBJ2-1; D may be TRBD2 (6 bases). V lost 5 bases to trimming and J lost 2 bases, with 14 bases between them. Germline CDR1 SGHNT, CDR2 YYREEE (reference sequence). The length of the CDR3 is 15 residues. This CDR3 is CASRRAEGAYNEQFF. The CDR3, as DNA: TGTGCCAGCAGACGAGCGGAGGGCGCCTACAATGAGCAGTTCTTC.

Concerning this clone: The junction departs from the called germline gene at one end, perhaps through a read error. V and J are TRBV7-7 and TRBJ2-5, with TRBD2 identical over 7 bases. CDR3 length equals 14 residues. Germline CDR1 and CDR2: SSHAT and FNYEAQ (reference sequence). The CDR3 reads CASSYGREGETQYF. The DNA for the CDR3 is TGTGCTAGCAGCTACGGCAGGGAGGGGGAGACCCAGTACTTC.

This sequence joins TRBV4-2 and TRBJ1-3; no definite D call. The CDR3 sequence is 14 residues long. Trimming stripped 1 base from V and 0 bases from J, with 4 bases between. CDR1 and CDR2 from the germline V gene are LGHNA and YNFKEQ. In DNA, the CDR3 is TGTGCCAGCAGCCAAGGTAGCTCTGGAAACACCATATATTTT. This encodes CASSQGSSGNTIYF.

CDR3 protein: CASSVRQGGHTDTQYF. In DNA form, the CDR3 reads TGTGCCAGCAGCGTCCGACAGGGTGGACACACAGATACGCAGTATTTT. The chain recombines TRBV14 with TRBJ2-3; 7 nucleotides line up with TRBD1. The V gene end was trimmed by 5 bases and the J gene end by 2 bases; junction bases not matched to a gene: 10. This CDR3 has 16 residues. Looked up from germline, CDR1 is SGHDN and CDR2 is FVKESK.

The gene calls are TRBV5-4 and TRBJ1-2; D unresolved. Trimming cost V 0 bases and J 8 bases, with 26 bases left between them. The CDR3 runs to 18 residues. Germline V lookup: CDR1 SGHNT, CDR2 YYREEE (reference sequence). CDR3 in DNA: TGTGCCAGCAGCTTGGCCCCGGGTCAGCAATACACGGCTAGAGGCTACACCTTC. This translates into CASSLAPGQQYTARGYTF.

The rearrangement joins TRBV23-1 to TRBJ2-2, with 9 bases aligning to TRBD2. TRBV23-1 falls under the ORF class, with uncertain function. The CDR3 runs 16 residues. J gave up 1 base and V 6 bases, and 6 bases lay outside the gene matches. The CDR3 loop is CASSDPAGGNTGELFF. CDR3 nucleotide sequence: TGCGCCAGCAGCGACCCAGCGGGAGGGAACACCGGGGAGCTGTTTTTT.

The CDR3 nucleotides are TGCGCCAGCAGCTTGTGGGGCCTCCGACAGGGACAGAATGAAAAACTGTTTTTT. Encoded protein: CASSLWGLRQGQNEKLFF. The chain employs TRBV5-1 and TRBJ1-4, with TRBD1 matching 7 bases. V shed 1 base and J 5 bases; nucleotides not matched to a gene: 14. The CDR3 sequence is 18 residues long. Germline assignment: CDR1 SGHRS and CDR2 YFSETQ.

This clone was counted between two and nine times. The chain employs TRBV19 and TRBJ1-1; 10 nucleotides agree with TRBD1. The junction had 6 bases not matched to a gene; V was cut back by 8 bases and J by 3 bases. CDR1 and CDR2 from the germline V gene are LNHDA and SQIVND (reference sequence). The CDR3 is made up of 14 amino acids. The CDR3 DNA sequence: TGTGCCAGTGGGACAGGGACAGGGGACACTGAAGCTTTCTTT. The encoded protein is CASGTGTGDTEAFF.

This rearrangement joins TRBV24-1 to TRBJ2-1, with D hard to call. The CDR3 extends over 13 amino acids. Germline CDR1 reads KGHDR; CDR2 reads SFDVKD. V was trimmed by 1 base and J by 10 bases, leaving 10 bases between them. CDR3 sequence: CATSDFAAREQFF. For the CDR3, the DNA is TGTGCCACCAGTGATTTTGCCGCGCGGGAGCAGTTCTTC.

V and J are TRBV29-1 and TRBJ2-1; TRBD2 might be the D (6 bases). The V gene lost 7 bases and the J gene lost 0 bases, with 10 bases spanning the gap. Germline CDR1 and CDR2: SQVTM and ANQGSEA. This CDR3 spans 13 amino acids. CDR3 protein: CSGGLFSYNEQFF. The CDR3 nucleotides are TGCAGCGGGGGACTTTTCTCCTACAATGAGCAGTTCTTC.

The V gene is TRBV7-2, the J gene TRBJ2-7, with 10 bases identical to TRBD1. The CDR3 runs 15 residues. The trim removed 0 bases at V and 3 bases at J, leaving 2 bases unmatched. Germline loops: CDR1 SGHTA, CDR2 FQGNSA. CDR3: CASSLAGTGVYEQYF. CDR3 DNA: TGTGCCAGCAGCTTAGCCGGGACAGGGGTCTACGAGCAGTACTTC.

The chain recombines TRBV19 with TRBJ1-5; TRBD1 matches 8 bases. Per the germline V gene, CDR1 is LNHDA and CDR2 is SQIVND (reference sequence). With V trimmed by 6 bases and J by 7 bases, 14 bases remained unmatched. The CDR3 sequence is 16 residues long. The CDR3 is CASRGWLETGEQPQHF. CDR3 DNA sequence: TGTGCCAGTAGAGGCTGGCTCGAGACAGGGGAACAGCCCCAGCATTTT.

Only a few counts were recorded for this clone. The chain links TRBV11-2 to TRBJ2-7; D gene uncertain. The V end lost 4 bases, the J end lost 4 bases, and 17 bases lay between the germline ends. The length of the CDR3 is 15 residues. Germline CDR1 and CDR2: SGHAT and FQNNGV. CDR3 sequence reads: CASSSDLFDTYEQYF. The CDR3 DNA reads TGTGCCAGCAGCTCCGATCTCTTCGACACATACGAGCAGTACTTC. Filled out from reference TRBV11-2 and TRBJ2-7, the complete variable domain reads EAGVAQSPRYKIIEKRQSVAFWCNPISGHATLYWYQQILGQGPKLLIQFQNNGVVDDSQLPKDRFSAERLKGVDSTLKIQPAKLEDSAVYLCASSSDLFDTYEQYFGPGTRLTVT.

V gene TRBV19 combines with J gene TRBJ1-5; 12 nucleotides line up with TRBD1. V was clipped by 4 bases and J by 3 bases; unmatched bases: 10. The CDR3 is made up of 18 amino acids. Germline V gene sequence: CDR1 LNHDA, CDR2 SQIVND (reference sequence). The chain's CDR3 is CASSTDSGTGGFNQPQHF. CDR3 bases: TGTGCCAGTAGTACAGACTCTGGGACAGGGGGCTTCAATCAGCCCCAGCATTTT. The whole variable domain, remainder taken from reference TRBV19 and TRBJ1-5, is DGGITQSPKYLFRKEGQNVTLSCEQNLNHDAMYWYRQDPGQGLRLIYYSQIVNDFQKGDIAEGYSVSREKKESFPLTVTSAQKNPTAFYLCASSTDSGTGGFNQPQHFGDGTRLSIL.

The chain is built from TRBV27 and TRBJ2-1; 9 nucleotides match TRBD2. This CDR3 has 15 residues. V was pared by 7 bases and J by 5 bases, with 9 bases of the junction left unmatched. Per germline, CDR1 MNHEY and CDR2 SMNVEV (reference sequence). Here the CDR3 DNA reads TGTGCCAGCACTCCCCGACTAGCGGCCAACAATGAGCAGTTCTTC. It yields the protein CASTPRLAANNEQFF.

This chain uses TRBV19 with TRBJ1-2, with 9 bases matching TRBD1. Germline CDR1 reads LNHDA; CDR2 reads SQIVND (reference sequence). After removal of 6 bases from V and 7 bases from J, the junction contained 9 bases not matched to a gene. The CDR3 is 14 amino acids. CDR3 residues: CASRNRDRDGGYTF. CDR3 nucleotides: TGTGCCAGTAGAAACCGGGACAGGGATGGTGGCTACACCTTC.

This clone was detected only a few times. The chain has TRBV7-8 and TRBJ2-1; TRBD2 might be the D (7 bases). Trimming left V 5 bases short and J 0 bases short, with 17 bases between. Germline values: CDR1 SGHVS, CDR2 FQNEAQ. The CDR3 extends over 17 amino acids. CDR3 protein: CASSPGGGLSSYNEQFF. Written as DNA, the CDR3 is TGTGCCAGCAGCCCTGGGGGGGGGCTCTCCTCCTACAATGAGCAGTTCTTC. Drawing the rest from reference TRBV7-8 and TRBJ2-1, the complete variable domain is GAGVSQSPRYKVAKRGQDVALRCDPISGHVSLFWYQQALGQGPEFLTYFQNEAQLDKSGLPSDRFFAERPEGSVSTLKIQRTQQEDSAVYLCASSPGGGLSSYNEQFFGPGTRLTVL.

The chain employs TRBV27 and TRBJ2-2, with TRBD2 matching over 8 bases. The germline CDR1 and CDR2 sequences are MNHEY and SMNVEV (reference sequence). The CDR3 spans 16 residues. The ends lost 5 bases at V and 8 bases at J; junction bases unmatched: 13. The CDR3 protein is CASSPTRTSGGGELFF. In DNA form, the CDR3 reads TGTGCCAGCAGTCCCACCCGTACTAGCGGTGGGGGGGAGCTGTTTTTT.

The chain couples TRBV19 to TRBJ1-1; D is undetermined. Germline CDR1 LNHDA, CDR2 SQIVND (reference sequence). There are 14 residues in the CDR3. Trimming shortened V by 1 base and J by 6 bases, and 12 bases separated the two germline ends. CDR3 bases: TGTGCCAGTAGTATAGTGCCCCTATTTGCTGAAGCTTTCTTT. Residues: CASSIVPLFAEAFF.

This sequence joins TRBV6-6 and TRBJ1-2; possibly TRBD1 for D (6 bases). The germline V and J ends were trimmed by 4 bases and 8 bases, with 8 bases remaining between them. CDR1 is MNHNY and CDR2 is SVGAGI in the germline V gene (reference sequence). The CDR3 is 11 amino acids. The CDR3 protein is CASSWGRGYTF. CDR3 nucleotide sequence: TGTGCCAGCAGTTGGGGGCGAGGCTACACCTTC.

CDR3 loop: CAWSGDRGMISPLHF. CDR3 nucleotides: TGTGCCTGGAGTGGGGACAGGGGGATGATTTCACCCCTCCACTTT. The chain recombines TRBV30 with TRBJ1-6, with 11 bases lining up with TRBD1. This CDR3 region has 15 residues. The V and J ends lost 1 base and 9 bases, in that order; junction bases with no gene match: 5. Germline lookup yields CDR1 GTSNPN and CDR2 SVGIG (reference sequence).